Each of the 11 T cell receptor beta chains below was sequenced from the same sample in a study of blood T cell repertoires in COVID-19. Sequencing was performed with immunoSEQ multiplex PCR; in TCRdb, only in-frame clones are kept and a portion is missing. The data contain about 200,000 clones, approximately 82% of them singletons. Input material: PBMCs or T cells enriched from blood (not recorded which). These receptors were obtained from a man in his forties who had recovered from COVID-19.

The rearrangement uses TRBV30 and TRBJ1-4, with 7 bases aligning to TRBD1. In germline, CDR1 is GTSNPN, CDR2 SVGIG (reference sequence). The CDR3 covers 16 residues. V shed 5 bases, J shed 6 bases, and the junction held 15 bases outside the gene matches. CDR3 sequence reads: CAWRPFGTANDEKLFF. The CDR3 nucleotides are TGTGCCTGGCGTCCTTTTGGGACAGCGAACGATGAAAAACTGTTTTTT. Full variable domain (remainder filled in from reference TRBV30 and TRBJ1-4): SQTIHQWPATLVQPVGSPLSLECTVEGTSNPNLYWYRQAAGRGLQLLFYSVGIGQISSEVPQNLSASRPQDRQFILSSKKLLLSDSGFYLCAWRPFGTANDEKLFFGSGTQLSVL.

The CDR3 protein is CASGAEYQPQHF. Written as DNA, the CDR3 is TGTGCCAGCGGGGCAGAGTATCAGCCCCAGCATTTT. The chain is built from TRBV6-5 and TRBJ1-5; possible D gene TRBD1, 5 bases. Trimming stripped 8 bases from V and 5 bases from J, with 10 bases between. This CDR3 region has 12 residues. CDR1 is MNHEY, CDR2 SVGAGI, per germline.

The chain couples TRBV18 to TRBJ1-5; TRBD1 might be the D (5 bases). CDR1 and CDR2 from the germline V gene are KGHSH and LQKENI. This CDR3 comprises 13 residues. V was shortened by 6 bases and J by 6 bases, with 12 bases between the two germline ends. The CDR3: CASSLGTGQPQHF. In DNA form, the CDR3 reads TGTGCCAGCTCGCTCGGGACTGGTCAGCCCCAGCATTTT.

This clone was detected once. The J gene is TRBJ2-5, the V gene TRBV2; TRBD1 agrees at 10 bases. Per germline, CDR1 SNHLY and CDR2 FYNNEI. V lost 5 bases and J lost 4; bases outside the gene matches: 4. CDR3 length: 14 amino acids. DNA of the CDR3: TGTGCCAGCAGTCCCGGGACAGGGGTAGAGACCCAGTACTTC. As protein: CASSPGTGVETQYF.

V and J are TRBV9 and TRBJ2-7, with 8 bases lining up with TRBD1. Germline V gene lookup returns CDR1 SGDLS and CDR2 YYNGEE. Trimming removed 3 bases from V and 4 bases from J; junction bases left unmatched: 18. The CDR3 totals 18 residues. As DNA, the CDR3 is TGTGCCAGCAGCGCACCCAGCCTCGGGGACAGGCCTAAGTACGAGCAGTACTTC. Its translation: CASSAPSLGDRPKYEQYF.

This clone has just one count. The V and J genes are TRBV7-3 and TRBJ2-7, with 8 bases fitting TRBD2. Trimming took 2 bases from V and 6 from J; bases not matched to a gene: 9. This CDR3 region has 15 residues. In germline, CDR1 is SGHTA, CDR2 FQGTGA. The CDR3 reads CASSLFRGGLAEQYF. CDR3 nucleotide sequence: TGTGCCAGCAGCTTATTTCGGGGGGGCTTAGCCGAGCAGTACTTC.

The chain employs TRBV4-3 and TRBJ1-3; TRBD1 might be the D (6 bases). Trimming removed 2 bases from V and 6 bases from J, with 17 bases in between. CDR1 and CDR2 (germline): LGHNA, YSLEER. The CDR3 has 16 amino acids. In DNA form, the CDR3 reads TGCGCCAGCAGCCAAACAATACAGGGAACTGAAAACACCATATATTTT. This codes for CASSQTIQGTENTIYF.

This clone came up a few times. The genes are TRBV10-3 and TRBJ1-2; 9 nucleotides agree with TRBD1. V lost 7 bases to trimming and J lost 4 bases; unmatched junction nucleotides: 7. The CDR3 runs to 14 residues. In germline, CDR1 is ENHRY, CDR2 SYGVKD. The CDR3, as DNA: TGTGCCATCACGGGGGACAGGGAAACCTATGGCTACACCTTC. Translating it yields CAITGDRETYGYTF.

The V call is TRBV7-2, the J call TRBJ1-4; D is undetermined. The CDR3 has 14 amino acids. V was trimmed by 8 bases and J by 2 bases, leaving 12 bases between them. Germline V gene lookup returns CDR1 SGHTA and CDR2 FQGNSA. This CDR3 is CASRTRATNEKLFF. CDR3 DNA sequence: TGTGCCAGCCGGACGAGGGCTACTAATGAAAAACTGTTTTTT. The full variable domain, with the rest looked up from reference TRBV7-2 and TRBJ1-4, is GAGVSQSPSNKVTEKGKDVELRCDPISGHTALYWYRQSLGQGLEFLIYFQGNSAPDKSGLPSDRFSAERTGGSVSTLTIQRTQQEDSAVYLCASRTRATNEKLFFGSGTQLSVL.

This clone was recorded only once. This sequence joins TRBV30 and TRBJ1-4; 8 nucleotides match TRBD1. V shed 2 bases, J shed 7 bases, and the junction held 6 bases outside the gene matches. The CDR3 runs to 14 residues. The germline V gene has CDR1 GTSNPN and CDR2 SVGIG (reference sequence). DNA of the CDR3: TGTGCCTGGAGTCGGGGACAGGCCGCTGAAAAACTGTTTTTT. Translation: CAWSRGQAAEKLFF. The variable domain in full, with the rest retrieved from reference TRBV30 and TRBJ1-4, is SQTIHQWPATLVQPVGSPLSLECTVEGTSNPNLYWYRQAAGRGLQLLFYSVGIGQISSEVPQNLSASRPQDRQFILSSKKLLLSDSGFYLCAWSRGQAAEKLFFGSGTQLSVL.

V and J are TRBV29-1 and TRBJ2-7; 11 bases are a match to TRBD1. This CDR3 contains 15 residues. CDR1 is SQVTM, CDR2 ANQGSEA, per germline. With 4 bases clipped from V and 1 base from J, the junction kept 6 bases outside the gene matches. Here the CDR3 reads CSVGGTGGDSYEQYF. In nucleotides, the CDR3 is TGCAGCGTTGGAGGGACAGGGGGTGATTCCTACGAGCAGTACTTC.